The present entry profiles one T cell receptor beta chain with its context. In the original analysis: Nucleated cell number was recorded as an estimate derived from reference gene primer amplification. TCRdb keeps only in-frame clones here, not all; method: immunoSEQ multiplex PCR. V and J calls and clone size are copied from that table; D and trimming were computed from the DNA. The sample shows 60,000 to 65,000 clones, approximately 80% of them seen only once. This sample was included in a study of blood T cell repertoires in COVID-19. Study context: Some COVID-19 samples were acute and others convalescent; all came from the United States, Italy and Spain. T cells, B-cell-depleted T cells, or PBMCs provided the cDNA or gDNA that served as material.

V was pared by 12 bases and J by 5 bases, with 12 bases of the junction left unmatched. Germline V CDR1 and CDR2: KGHDR, SFDVKD. This CDR3 region has 13 residues. The TCR comes from a woman in her fifties or sixties with acute or convalescent COVID-19. The chain recombines TRBV24-1 with TRBJ2-7; 7 bases align to TRBD1. The sequencing sample was made of peripheral blood. As DNA, the CDR3 is TGTGCCGTTACCCACACAGGGGAACACGAGCAGTACTTC. This sequence encodes CAVTHTGEHEQYF.